Reported below is one TCR beta chain. Antigen unknown. The data originate from a study of T cell responses to AZD1222 COVID-19 vaccine. Across the study: Second doses at about 4 or about 12 weeks were pooled. Study findings and constraints: No repertoire was sampled before or during the peak T cell response, only after it. Clonal diversity was possibly underestimated; the donors were predominantly white British and more often female.

The CDR3 sequence is 16 residues long. Trimming took off 5 bases at V and 3 bases at J, with 16 bases between the two ends. CDR1 and CDR2 (germline): MNHEY, SMNVEV (reference sequence). Assay used: immunoSEQ multiplex PCR; TCRdb lists only in-frame clones, some missing. The sample records around 150,000 clones, about 87% being singletons. The sequencing here drew on peripheral blood, taken on day 0 of AZD1222 vaccination. The chain employs TRBV27 and TRBJ2-2, with a weak D call TRBD1 (5 bases). The TCR was taken from an adult in good health. The CDR3 is CASSRRVSAYTGELFF. In DNA form, the CDR3 reads TGTGCCAGCAGTCGCAGGGTGTCGGCGTACACCGGGGAGCTGTTTTTT.